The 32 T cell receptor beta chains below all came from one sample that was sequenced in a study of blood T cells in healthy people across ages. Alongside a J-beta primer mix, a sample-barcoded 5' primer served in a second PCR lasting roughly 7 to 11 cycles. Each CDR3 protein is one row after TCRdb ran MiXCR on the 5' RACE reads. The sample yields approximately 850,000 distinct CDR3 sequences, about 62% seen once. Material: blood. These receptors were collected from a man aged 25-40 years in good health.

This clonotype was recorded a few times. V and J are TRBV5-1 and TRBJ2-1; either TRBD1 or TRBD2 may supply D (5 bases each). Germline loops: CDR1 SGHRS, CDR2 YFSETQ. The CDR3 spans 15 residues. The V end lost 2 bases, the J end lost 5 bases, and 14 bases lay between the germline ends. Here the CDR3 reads CASSFGAGQNNEQFF. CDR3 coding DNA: TGCGCCAGCAGCTTCGGGGCGGGCCAGAACAATGAGCAGTTCTTC.

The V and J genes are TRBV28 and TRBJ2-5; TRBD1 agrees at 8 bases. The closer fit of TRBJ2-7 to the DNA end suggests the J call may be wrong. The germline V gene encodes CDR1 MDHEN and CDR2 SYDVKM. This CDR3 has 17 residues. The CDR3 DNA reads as TGTGCCAGCAGTTCGCCACTCTTCGGACAGGGTTTATACGAGCAGTACTTC. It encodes CASSSPLFGQGLYEQYF.

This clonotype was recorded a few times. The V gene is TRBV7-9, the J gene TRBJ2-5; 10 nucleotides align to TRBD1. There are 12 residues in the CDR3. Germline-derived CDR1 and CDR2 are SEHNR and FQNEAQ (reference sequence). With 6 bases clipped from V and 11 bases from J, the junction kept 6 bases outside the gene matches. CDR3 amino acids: CASRTGGGEQYF. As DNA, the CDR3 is TGTGCCAGCAGGACAGGGGGCGGTGAGCAGTACTTC.

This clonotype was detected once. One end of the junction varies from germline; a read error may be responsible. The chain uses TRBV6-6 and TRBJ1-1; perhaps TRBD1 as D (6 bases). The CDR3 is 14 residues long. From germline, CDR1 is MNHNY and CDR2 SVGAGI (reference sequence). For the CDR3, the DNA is TGTGCCAGCAGTTACGTCGCAGGGGACACTGAAGCTCTCTTT. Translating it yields CASSYVAGDTEALF.

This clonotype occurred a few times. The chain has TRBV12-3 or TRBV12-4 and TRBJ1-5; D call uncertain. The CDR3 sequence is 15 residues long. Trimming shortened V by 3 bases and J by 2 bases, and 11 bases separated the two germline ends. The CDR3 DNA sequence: TGTGCCAGCAGTTTGGACGGGGAACGCAATCAGCCCCAGCATTTT. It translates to CASSLDGERNQPQHF.

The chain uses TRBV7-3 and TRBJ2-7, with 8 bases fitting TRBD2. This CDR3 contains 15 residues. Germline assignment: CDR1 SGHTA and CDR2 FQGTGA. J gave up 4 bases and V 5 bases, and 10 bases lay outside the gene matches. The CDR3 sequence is CASSVRGGRRYEQYF. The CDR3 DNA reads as TGTGCCAGCAGCGTCAGAGGCGGGAGGAGGTACGAGCAGTACTTC.

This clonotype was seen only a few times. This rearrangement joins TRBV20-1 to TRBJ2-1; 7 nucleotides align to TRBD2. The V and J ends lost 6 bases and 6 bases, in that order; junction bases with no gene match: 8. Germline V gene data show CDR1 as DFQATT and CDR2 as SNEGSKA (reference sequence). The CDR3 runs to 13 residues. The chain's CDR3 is CSARLAPVNEQFF. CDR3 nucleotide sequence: TGCAGTGCCAGACTAGCTCCTGTCAATGAGCAGTTCTTC.

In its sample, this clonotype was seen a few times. The CDR3 spells CATSDTSTSNYNEQFF. The DNA of the CDR3 is TGTGCCACCAGTGATACCTCAACTAGTAACTACAATGAGCAGTTCTTC. The chain is built from TRBV24-1 and TRBJ2-1, with D possibly matching TRBD2 (5 bases). This CDR3 has 16 amino acids. V lost 3 bases and J lost 3, with 14 bases in between. CDR1 KGHDR and CDR2 SFDVKD come from the germline V gene.

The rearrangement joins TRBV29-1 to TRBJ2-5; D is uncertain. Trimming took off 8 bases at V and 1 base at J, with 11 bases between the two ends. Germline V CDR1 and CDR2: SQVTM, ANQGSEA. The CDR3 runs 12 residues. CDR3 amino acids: CSSLQTQETQYF. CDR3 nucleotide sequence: TGCAGCTCACTGCAGACCCAAGAGACCCAGTACTTC.

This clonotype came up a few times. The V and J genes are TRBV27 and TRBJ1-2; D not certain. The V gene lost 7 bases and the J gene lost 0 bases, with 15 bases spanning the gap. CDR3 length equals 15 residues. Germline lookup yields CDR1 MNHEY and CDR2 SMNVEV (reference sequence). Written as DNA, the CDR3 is TGTGCCAGCACCCCAAGGGCAGGAACTAACTATGGCTACACCTTC. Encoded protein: CASTPRAGTNYGYTF.

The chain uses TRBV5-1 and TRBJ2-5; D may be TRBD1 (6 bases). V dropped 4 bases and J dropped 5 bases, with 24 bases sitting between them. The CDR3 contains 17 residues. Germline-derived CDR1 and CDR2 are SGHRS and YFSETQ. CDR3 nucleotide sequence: TGCGCCAGCAGCCCCTATCCGGACAGCCAAGACCGGGAGACCCAGTACTTC. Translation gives CASSPYPDSQDRETQYF. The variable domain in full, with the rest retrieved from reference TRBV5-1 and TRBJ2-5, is KAGVTQTPRYLIKTRGQQVTLSCSPISGHRSVSWYQQTPGQGLQFLFEYFSETQRNKGNFPGRFSGRQFSNSRSEMNVSTLELGDSALYLCASSPYPDSQDRETQYFGPGTRLLVL.

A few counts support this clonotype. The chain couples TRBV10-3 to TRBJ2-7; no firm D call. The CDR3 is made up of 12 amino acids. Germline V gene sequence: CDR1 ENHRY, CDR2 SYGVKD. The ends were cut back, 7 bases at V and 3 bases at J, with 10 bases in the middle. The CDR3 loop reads CAIIPGRYEQYF. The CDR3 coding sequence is TGTGCCATCATCCCAGGACGCTACGAGCAGTACTTC.

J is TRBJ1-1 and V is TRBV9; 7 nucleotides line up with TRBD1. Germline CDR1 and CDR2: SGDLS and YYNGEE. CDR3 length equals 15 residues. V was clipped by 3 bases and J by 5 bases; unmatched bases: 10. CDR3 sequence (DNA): TGTGCCAGCAGCGAGAGGACAGGAGGCGGAACTGAAGCTTTCTTT. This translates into CASSERTGGGTEAFF. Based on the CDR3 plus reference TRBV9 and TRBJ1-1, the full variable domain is DSGVTQTPKHLITATGQRVTLRCSPRSGDLSVYWYQQSLDQGLQFLIQYYNGEERAKGNILERFSAQQFPDLHSELNLSSLELGDSALYFCASSERTGGGTEAFFGQGTRLTVV.

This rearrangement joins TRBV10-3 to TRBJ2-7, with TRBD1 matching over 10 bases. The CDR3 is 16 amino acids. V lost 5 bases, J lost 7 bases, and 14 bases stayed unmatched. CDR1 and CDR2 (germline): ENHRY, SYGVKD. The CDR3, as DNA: TGTGCCATCAGTTCAGGACAGGGGGAGAGGTACAATGAGCAGTACTTC. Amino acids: CAISSGQGERYNEQYF.

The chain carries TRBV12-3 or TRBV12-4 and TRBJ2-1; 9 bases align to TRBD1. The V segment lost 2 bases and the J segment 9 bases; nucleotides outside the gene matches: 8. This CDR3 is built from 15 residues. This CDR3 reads CASSLSGQGVSEQFF. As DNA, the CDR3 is TGTGCCAGCAGTTTATCGGGACAGGGAGTTAGTGAGCAGTTCTTC.

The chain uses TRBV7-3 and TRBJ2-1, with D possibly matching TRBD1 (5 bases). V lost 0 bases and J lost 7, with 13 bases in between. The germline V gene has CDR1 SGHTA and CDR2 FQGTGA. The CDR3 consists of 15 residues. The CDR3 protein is CASSLTPGTGNEQFF. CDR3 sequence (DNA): TGTGCCAGCAGCTTAACTCCAGGAACAGGAAATGAGCAGTTCTTC.

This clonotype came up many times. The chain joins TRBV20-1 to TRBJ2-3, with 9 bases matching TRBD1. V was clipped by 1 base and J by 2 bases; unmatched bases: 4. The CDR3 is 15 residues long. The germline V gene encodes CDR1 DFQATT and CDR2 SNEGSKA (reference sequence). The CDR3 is CSARAGQGNTDTQYF. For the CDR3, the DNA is TGCAGTGCTAGAGCTGGACAGGGGAACACAGATACGCAGTATTTT.

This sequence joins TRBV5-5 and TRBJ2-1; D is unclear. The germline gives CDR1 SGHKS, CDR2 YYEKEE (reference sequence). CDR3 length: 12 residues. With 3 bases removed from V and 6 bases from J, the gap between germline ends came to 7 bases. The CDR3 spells CASSWTVNEQFF. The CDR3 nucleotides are TGTGCCAGCAGCTGGACGGTCAATGAGCAGTTCTTC.

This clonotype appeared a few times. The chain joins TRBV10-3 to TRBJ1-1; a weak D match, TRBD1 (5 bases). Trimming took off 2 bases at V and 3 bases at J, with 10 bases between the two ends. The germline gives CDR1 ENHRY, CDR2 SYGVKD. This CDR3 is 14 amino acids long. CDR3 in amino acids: CAISEGDVDTEAFF. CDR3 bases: TGTGCCATCAGTGAGGGGGACGTTGACACTGAAGCTTTCTTT.

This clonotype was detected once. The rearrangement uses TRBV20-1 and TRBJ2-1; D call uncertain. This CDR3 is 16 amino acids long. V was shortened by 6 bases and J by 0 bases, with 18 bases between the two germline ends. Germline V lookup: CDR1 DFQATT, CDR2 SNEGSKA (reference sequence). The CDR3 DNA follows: TGCAGTGCCTCAAGATGGACGGCAAGCTCCTACAATGAGCAGTTCTTC. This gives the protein CSASRWTASSYNEQFF.

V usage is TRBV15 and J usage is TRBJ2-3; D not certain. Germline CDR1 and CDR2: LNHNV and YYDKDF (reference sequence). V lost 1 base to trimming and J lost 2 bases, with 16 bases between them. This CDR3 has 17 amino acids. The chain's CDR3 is CATSRAPPVEPTDTQYF. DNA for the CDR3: TGTGCCACCAGCAGAGCCCCACCTGTGGAGCCCACAGATACGCAGTATTTT.

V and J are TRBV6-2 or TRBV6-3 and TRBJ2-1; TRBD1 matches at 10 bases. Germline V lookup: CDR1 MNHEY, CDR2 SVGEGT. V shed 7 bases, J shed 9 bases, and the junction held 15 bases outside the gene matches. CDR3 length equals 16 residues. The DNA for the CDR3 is TGTGCCAGCAAACGACACTCCGGGACAGGGGCCCGTGAGCAGTTCTTC. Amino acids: CASKRHSGTGAREQFF.

DNA of the CDR3: TGTGCCATCTCCATCTCGATGGAGGAGACCCAGTACTTC. Translation: CAISISMEETQYF. The chain carries TRBV10-3 and TRBJ2-5; D not resolved. CDR1 ENHRY and CDR2 SYGVKD come from the germline V gene. Trimming removed 8 bases at V and 5 bases at J, with 15 bases between. The CDR3 is 13 residues long.

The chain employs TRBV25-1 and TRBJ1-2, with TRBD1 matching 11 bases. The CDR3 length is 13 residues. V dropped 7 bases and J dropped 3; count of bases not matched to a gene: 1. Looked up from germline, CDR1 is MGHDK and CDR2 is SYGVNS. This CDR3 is CASMGQGDYGYTF. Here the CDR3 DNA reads TGTGCCAGCATGGGACAGGGGGACTATGGCTACACCTTC.

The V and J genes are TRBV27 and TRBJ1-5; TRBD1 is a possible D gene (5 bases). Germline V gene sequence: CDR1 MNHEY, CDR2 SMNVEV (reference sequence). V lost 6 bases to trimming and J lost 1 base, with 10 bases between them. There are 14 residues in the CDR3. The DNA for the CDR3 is TGTGCCAGCAGACCAGGGTGGAGCAATCAGCCCCAGCATTTT. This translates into CASRPGWSNQPQHF.

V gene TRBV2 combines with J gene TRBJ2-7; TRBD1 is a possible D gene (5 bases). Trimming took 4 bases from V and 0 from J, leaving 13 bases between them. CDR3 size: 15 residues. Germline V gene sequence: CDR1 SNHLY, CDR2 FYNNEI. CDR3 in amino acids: CASSGHRRFSYEQYF. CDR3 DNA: TGTGCCAGCAGTGGACACAGGCGCTTCTCCTACGAGCAGTACTTC.

The CDR3 bases are TGCAGTGCTATAGAGAGGGACAGGGGGGGAGTCTATGGCTACACCTTC. It encodes CSAIERDRGGVYGYTF. V and J are TRBV20-1 and TRBJ1-2; 11 bases fit TRBD1. The CDR3 totals 16 residues. With 4 bases clipped from V and 4 bases from J, the junction kept 11 bases outside the gene matches. Germline V gene data show CDR1 as DFQATT and CDR2 as SNEGSKA (reference sequence).

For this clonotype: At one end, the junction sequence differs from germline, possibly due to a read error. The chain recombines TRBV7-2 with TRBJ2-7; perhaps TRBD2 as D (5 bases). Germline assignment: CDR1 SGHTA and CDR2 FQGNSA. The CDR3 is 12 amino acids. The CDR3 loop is CASSLAAGISNF. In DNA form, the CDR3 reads TGTGCCAGCAGCTTAGCGGCCGGGATTTCTAACTTC.

In DNA, the CDR3 is TGTGCCAGCAGTGAGCTGGAAGGACGGATCAATTCACCCCTCCACTTT. The encoded protein is CASSELEGRINSPLHF. The chain employs TRBV2 and TRBJ1-6; D remains unclear. The V and J ends lost 3 bases and 7 bases respectively, with 16 bases between them. Germline lookup yields CDR1 SNHLY and CDR2 FYNNEI. This CDR3 has 16 residues.

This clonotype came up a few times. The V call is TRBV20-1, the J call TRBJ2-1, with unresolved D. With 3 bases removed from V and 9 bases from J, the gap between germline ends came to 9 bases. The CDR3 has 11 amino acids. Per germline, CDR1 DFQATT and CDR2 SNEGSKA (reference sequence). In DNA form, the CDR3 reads TGCAGTGCTAGTGGAGCGTCTGAGCAGTTCTTC. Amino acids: CSASGASEQFF.

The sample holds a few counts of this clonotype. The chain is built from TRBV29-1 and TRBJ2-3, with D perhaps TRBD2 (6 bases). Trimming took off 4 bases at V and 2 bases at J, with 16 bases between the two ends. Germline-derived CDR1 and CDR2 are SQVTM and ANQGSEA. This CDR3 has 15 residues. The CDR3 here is CSVGRRDRTTDTQYF. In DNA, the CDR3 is TGCAGCGTTGGGAGGCGGGATCGCACCACAGATACGCAGTATTTT.

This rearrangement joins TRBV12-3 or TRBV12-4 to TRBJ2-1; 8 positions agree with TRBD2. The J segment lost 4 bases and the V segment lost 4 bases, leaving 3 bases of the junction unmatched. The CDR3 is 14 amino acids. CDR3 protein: CASSSAGGYNEQFF. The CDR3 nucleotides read TGTGCCAGCAGTTCGGCGGGAGGTTACAATGAGCAGTTCTTC.